This TCR beta chain was captured in a study of neoadjuvant anti-PD-1 for oral cavity cancer. Overall study: Non-progressing patients received a fourth nivolumab dose near day 43, then surgery on days 50-56. Whole-study findings and limits: Pretreatment Treg/Th17 ratio correlated inversely with post-treatment tumor clonality. After neoadjuvant nivolumab, PBMC T cell clonality was significantly higher in non-responders than responders.

Germline CDR1 SGHAT, CDR2 FQNNGV. Trimming left V 5 bases short and J 4 bases short, with 20 bases between. This CDR3 has 16 residues. Comments on this clone: Its antigen is unidentified.

The method was immunoSEQ multiplex PCR; TCRdb's version includes in-frame clones alone and lacks a portion of them. The sample has 30,000 to 40,000 clones; about 87% are singletons. The chain links TRBV11-2 to TRBJ1-2; D is undetermined. The sequence was obtained from a person aged 35 to 85 with oral cavity squamous cell carcinoma. This specimen consisted of PBMCs, obtained before nivolumab (anti-PD-1) treatment. In DNA, the CDR3 is TGTGCCAGCAGCCCGAGAGTTAGAGGTCAAACCTATGGCTACACCTTC. It codes for CASSPRVRGQTYGYTF.